This record concerns one T cell receptor beta chain sequence. The data were produced by immunoSEQ multiplex PCR, yet TCRdb's version contains in-frame clones alone and is incomplete. The sample holds about 150,000 clones, roughly 87% seen once. The sample is drawn from a study of radiation and T cells in renal cell carcinoma. Time point defined: blood 2 weeks post-SBRT. Treatment defined: 15 Gy SBRT to primary tumor, nephrectomy 4 weeks later. After SBRT, blood was collected at 2 and 4 weeks, plus baseline. Sequencing used blood, obtained from a patient whose treatment included radiotherapy and nephrectomy. This TCR came from a woman between 50 and 59 years old with renal cell carcinoma.

This CDR3 is CATRDRVNYGYTF. The CDR3 DNA reads TGTGCCACCAGAGACAGGGTTAACTATGGCTACACCTTC. The chain employs TRBV19 and TRBJ1-2; 7 bases fit TRBD1. In germline, CDR1 is LNHDA, CDR2 SQIVND (reference sequence). Losses at the gene ends were 10 bases for V and 1 base for J; bases not matched to a gene: 6. The CDR3 is 13 residues long.